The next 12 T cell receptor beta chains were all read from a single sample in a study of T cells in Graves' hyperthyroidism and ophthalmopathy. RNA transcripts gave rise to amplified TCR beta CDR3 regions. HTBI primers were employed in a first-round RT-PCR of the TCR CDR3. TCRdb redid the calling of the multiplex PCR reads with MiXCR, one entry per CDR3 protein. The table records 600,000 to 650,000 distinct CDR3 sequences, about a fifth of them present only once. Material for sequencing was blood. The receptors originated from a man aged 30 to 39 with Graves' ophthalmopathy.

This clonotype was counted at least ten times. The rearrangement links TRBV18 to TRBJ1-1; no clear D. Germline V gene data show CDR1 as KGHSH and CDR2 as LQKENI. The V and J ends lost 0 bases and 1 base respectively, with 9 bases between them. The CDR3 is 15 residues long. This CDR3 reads CASSPPVGQNTEAFF. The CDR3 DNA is TGTGCCAGCTCACCACCGGTCGGCCAGAACACTGAAGCTTTCTTT. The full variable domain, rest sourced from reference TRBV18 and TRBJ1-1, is NAGVMQNPRHLVRRRGQEARLRCSPMKGHSHVYWYRQLPEEGLKFMVYLQKENIIDESGMPKERFSAEFPKEGPSILRIQQVVRGDSAAYFCASSPPVGQNTEAFFGQGTRLTVV.

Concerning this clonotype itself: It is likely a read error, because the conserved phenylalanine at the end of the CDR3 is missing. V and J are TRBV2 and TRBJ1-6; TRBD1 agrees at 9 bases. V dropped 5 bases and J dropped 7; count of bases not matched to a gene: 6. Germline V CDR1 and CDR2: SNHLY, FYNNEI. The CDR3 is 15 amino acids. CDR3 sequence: CASSPQGAKNSPLHL. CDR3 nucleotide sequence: TGTGCCAGCAGTCCACAGGGGGCGAAAAATTCACCCCTCCACCTT.

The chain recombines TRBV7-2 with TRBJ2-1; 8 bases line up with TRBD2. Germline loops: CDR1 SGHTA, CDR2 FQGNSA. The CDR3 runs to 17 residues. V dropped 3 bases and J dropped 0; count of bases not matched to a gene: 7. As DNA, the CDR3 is TGTGCCAGCAGCTTTAGCGGGATCTCAAACTCCTACAATGAGCAGTTCTTC. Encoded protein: CASSFSGISNSYNEQFF.

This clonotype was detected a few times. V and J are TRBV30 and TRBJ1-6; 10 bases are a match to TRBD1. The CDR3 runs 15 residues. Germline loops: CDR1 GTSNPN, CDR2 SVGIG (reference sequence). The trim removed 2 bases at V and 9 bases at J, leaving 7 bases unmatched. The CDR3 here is CAWSLTGTGASPLHF. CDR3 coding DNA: TGTGCCTGGAGTCTTACCGGGACAGGGGCTTCACCCCTCCACTTT.

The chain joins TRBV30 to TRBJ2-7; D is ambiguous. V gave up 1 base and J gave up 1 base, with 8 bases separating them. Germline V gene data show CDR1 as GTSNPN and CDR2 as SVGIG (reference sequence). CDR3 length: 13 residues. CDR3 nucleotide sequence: TGTGCCTGGAGTGGGGCGGATTCCTACGAGCAGTACTTC. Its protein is CAWSGADSYEQYF.

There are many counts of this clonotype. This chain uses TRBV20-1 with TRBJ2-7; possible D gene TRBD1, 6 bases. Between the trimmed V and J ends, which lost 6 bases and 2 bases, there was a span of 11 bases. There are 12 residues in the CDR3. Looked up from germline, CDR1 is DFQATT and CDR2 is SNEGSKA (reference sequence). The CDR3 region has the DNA TGCAGTGCCCAAGGGGGTACCTACGAGCAGTACTTC. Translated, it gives CSAQGGTYEQYF.

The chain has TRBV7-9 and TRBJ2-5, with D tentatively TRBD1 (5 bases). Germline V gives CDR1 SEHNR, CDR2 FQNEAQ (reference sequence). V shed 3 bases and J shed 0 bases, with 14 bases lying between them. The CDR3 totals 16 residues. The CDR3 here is CASSFLGQDYQETQYF. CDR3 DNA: TGTGCCAGCAGCTTTCTGGGGCAGGATTACCAAGAGACCCAGTACTTC.

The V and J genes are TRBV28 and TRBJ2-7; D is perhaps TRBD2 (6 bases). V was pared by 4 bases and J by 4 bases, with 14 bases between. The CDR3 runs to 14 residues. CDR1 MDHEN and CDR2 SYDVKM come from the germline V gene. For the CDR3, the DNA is TGTGCCAGCAGTTATGGACAAAGCGGGTACGAGCAGTACTTC. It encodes CASSYGQSGYEQYF.

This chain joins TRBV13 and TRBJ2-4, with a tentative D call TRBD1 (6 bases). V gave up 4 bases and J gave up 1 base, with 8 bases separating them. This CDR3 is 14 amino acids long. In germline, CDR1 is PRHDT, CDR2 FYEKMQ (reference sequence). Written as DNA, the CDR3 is TGTGCCAGCAGCTCTACAGGGGCCAAAAACATTCAGTACTTC. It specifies CASSSTGAKNIQYF. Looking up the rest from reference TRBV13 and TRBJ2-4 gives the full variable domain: AAGVIQSPRHLIKEKRETATLKCYPIPRHDTVYWYQQGPGQDPQFLISFYEKMQSDKGSIPDRFSAQQFSDYHSELNMSSLELGDSALYFCASSSTGAKNIQYFGAGTRLSVL.

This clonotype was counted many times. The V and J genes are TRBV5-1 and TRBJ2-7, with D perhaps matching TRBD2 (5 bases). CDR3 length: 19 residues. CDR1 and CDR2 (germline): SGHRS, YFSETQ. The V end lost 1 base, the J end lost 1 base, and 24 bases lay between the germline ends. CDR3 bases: TGCGCCAGCAGCTTGAGCCCCACCGACGTCAGGAGGTTATCCTACGAGCAGTACTTC. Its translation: CASSLSPTDVRRLSYEQYF.

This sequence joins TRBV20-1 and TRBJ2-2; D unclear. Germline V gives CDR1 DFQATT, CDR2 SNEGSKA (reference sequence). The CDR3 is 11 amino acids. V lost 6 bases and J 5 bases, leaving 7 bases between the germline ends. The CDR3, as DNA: TGCAGTGCACCTAGTACCGGGGAGCTGTTTTTT. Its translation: CSAPSTGELFF.

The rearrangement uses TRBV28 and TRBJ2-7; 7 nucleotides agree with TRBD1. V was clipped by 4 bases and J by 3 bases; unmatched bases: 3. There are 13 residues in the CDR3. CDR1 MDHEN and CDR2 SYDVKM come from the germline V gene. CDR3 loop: CASSSGQIYEQYF. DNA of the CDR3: TGTGCCAGCAGTTCGGGACAGATCTACGAGCAGTACTTC.